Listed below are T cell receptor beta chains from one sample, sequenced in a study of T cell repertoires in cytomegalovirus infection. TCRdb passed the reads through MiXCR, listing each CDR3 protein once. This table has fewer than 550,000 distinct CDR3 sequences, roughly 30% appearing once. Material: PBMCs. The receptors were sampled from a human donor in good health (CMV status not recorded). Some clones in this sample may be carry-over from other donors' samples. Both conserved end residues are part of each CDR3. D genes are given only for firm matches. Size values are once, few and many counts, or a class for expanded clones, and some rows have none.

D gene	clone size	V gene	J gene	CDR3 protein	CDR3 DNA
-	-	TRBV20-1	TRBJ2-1	CSASKGGSYNEQFF	TGCAGTGCTAGCAAGGGGGGATCCTACAATGAGCAGTTCTTC
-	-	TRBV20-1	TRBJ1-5	CSARPESNQPQHF	TGCAGTGCTAGACCAGAGAGCAATCAGCCCCAGCATTTT
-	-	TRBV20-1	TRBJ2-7	CSARVYEQYF	TGCAGTGCTAGAGTGTACGAGCAGTACTTC
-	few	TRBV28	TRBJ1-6	CASSLGDSNSPLHF	TGTGCCAGCAGTTTAGGTGACAGCAATTCACCCCTCCACTTT
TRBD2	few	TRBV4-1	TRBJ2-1	CASSQLAGGPHEQFF	TGCGCCAGCAGCCAACTAGCGGGGGGCCCCCATGAGCAGTTCTTC
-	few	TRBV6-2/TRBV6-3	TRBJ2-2	CASSYGVMNTGELFF	TGTGCCAGCAGTTACGGTGTAATGAACACCGGGGAGCTGTTTTTT
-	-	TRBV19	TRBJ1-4	CASSILGQNEKLFF	TGTGCCAGTAGTATTCTGGGACAAAATGAAAAACTGTTTTTT
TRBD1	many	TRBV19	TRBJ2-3	CASSPTGADTQYF	TGTGCCAGTAGCCCGACAGGGGCAGATACGCAGTATTTT
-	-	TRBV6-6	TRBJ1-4	CASSYSVLSATNEKLFF	TGTGCCAGCAGTTACTCGGTGTTATCGGCAACTAATGAAAAACTGTTTTTT
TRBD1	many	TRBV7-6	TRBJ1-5	CASSLGAGGDQPQHF	TGTGCCAGCAGCTTAGGGGCAGGGGGCGATCAGCCCCAGCATTTT
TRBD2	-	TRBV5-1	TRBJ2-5	CASSFDGGETQYF	TGCGCCAGCAGCTTTGACGGGGGGGAGACCCAGTACTTC
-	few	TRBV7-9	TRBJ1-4	CASSFAGNGEKLFF	TGTGCCAGCAGCTTCGCAGGGAACGGTGAAAAACTGTTTTTT
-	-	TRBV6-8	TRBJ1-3	CASSAEYFGNTIYF	TGTGCCAGCAGTGCTGAGTATTTTGGAAACACCATATATTTT
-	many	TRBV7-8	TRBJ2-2	CASSGRGFTGELFF	TGTGCCAGCAGCGGCAGGGGATTCACCGGGGAGCTGTTTTTT
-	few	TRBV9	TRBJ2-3	CASSVDRRTDTQYF	TGTGCCAGCAGCGTGGATCGGCGCACAGATACGCAGTATTTT
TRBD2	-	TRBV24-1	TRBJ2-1	CATSPISGGDSYNEQFF	TGTGCCACCAGCCCAATTAGCGGGGGGGATTCCTACAATGAGCAGTTCTTC
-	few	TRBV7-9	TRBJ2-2	CASTGELFF	TGTGCCAGCACCGGGGAGCTGTTTTTT